Presented here are 29 T cell receptor beta chains from one specimen sequenced in a study of T cells after yellow fever vaccination. Each CDR3 protein is one row after TCRdb ran MiXCR on the 5' RACE reads. The data show hundreds of thousands of distinct CDR3 sequences, with about 14% seen just once and 11% to 15% held by the top ten. The sequencing used PBMCs, collected on the day of the yellow fever booster vaccination. All receptors come from a man aged 25 to 40 who received the YFV17D yellow fever vaccine.

This clonotype showed up just a few times. The chain links TRBV3-1 to TRBJ2-7, with no clear D. The germline gives CDR1 LGHDT, CDR2 YNNKEL (reference sequence). The CDR3 spans 15 residues. The V end lost 1 base, the J end lost 0 bases, and 10 bases lay between the germline ends. CDR3 bases: TGTGCCAGCAGCCAAGGATTGCGGAGCTCCTACGAGCAGTACTTC. Its translation is CASSQGLRSSYEQYF.

This chain connects TRBV10-3 to TRBJ2-3; D not resolved. V was trimmed by 4 bases and J by 1 base, leaving 21 bases between them. CDR1 is ENHRY and CDR2 is SYGVKD in the germline V gene. This CDR3 contains 18 residues. Here the CDR3 DNA reads TGTGCCATCAGTGTGGGAACGGGTTTAGGAAAACGCACAGATACGCAGTATTTT. This encodes CAISVGTGLGKRTDTQYF.

CDR3 DNA: TGTGCCAGCAGTCCGGGAGGAGTTAGCGGGAGTTACAATGAGCAGTTCTTC. Translated, it gives CASSPGGVSGSYNEQFF. V gene TRBV12-3 or TRBV12-4 combines with J gene TRBJ2-1; 9 nucleotides agree with TRBD2. V was pared by 5 bases and J by 4 bases, with 12 bases of the junction left unmatched. This CDR3 contains 17 residues.

This clonotype occurred many times. The chain uses TRBV5-1 and TRBJ2-1; 10 bases map to TRBD2. This CDR3 spans 16 amino acids. The junction had 10 bases not matched to a gene; V was cut back by 2 bases and J by 8 bases. Looked up from germline, CDR1 is SGHRS and CDR2 is YFSETQ. DNA of the CDR3: TGCGCCAGCAGCTTTCCCCCTCTAGCGGGAGCCCATGAGCAGTTCTTC. This codes for CASSFPPLAGAHEQFF.

This clonotype was recorded only once. The J gene is TRBJ2-1, the V gene TRBV7-9; the match to TRBD2 covers 8 bases. Unmatched junction bases numbered 4, after V lost 0 bases and J lost 3 bases. This CDR3 region has 16 residues. Germline V lookup: CDR1 SEHNR, CDR2 FQNEAQ (reference sequence). CDR3 coding DNA: TGTGCCAGCAGCTTAGCCGGACTAGCTAGCTACAATGAGCAGTTCTTC. It is translated as CASSLAGLASYNEQFF. Full variable domain (rest looked up from reference TRBV7-9 and TRBJ2-1): DTGVSQNPRHKITKRGQNVTFRCDPISEHNRLYWYRQTLGQGPEFLTYFQNEAQLEKSRLLSDRFSAERPKGSFSTLEIQRTEQGDSAMYLCASSLAGLASYNEQFFGPGTRLTVL.

This clonotype was recorded a few times. V is TRBV6-2 or TRBV6-3 and J is TRBJ2-1; weak D call: TRBD2 (6 bases). Germline CDR1 is MNHEY and CDR2 is SVGEGT. V was pared by 7 bases and J by 6 bases, with 22 bases between. This CDR3 spans 16 amino acids. The CDR3 nucleotides are TGTGCCAGCAATCCACCCGGGACTGGTGGCTTCAATGAGCAGTTCTTC. It specifies CASNPPGTGGFNEQFF.

There are a few counts of this clonotype. The chain employs TRBV7-2 and TRBJ1-3; D unclear. Germline CDR1 and CDR2: SGHTA and FQGNSA. V gave up 4 bases and J gave up 4 bases, with 14 bases separating them. This CDR3 contains 15 residues. Here the CDR3 reads CASSSAEGLGNTIYF. The CDR3 bases are TGTGCCAGCAGCTCAGCGGAGGGTCTAGGAAACACCATATATTTT.

The chain recombines TRBV25-1 with TRBJ2-3; D is possibly TRBD1 (5 bases). The ends were cut back, 2 bases at V and 3 bases at J, with 12 bases in the middle. CDR3 size: 15 residues. CDR1 MGHDK and CDR2 SYGVNS come from the germline V gene. This CDR3 is CASSEGRARTDTQYF. CDR3 nucleotide sequence: TGTGCCAGCAGTGAAGGCAGGGCTCGGACAGATACGCAGTATTTT.

This chain connects TRBV5-6 to TRBJ2-1; 9 nucleotides agree with TRBD2. The V and J ends lost 3 bases and 5 bases, in that order; junction bases with no gene match: 6. CDR1 and CDR2 from the germline V gene are SGHDT and YYEEEE. The CDR3 has 15 amino acids. In DNA, the CDR3 is TGTGCCAGCAGCTATCGACTAGCGGAGAACAATGAGCAGTTCTTC. Protein product: CASSYRLAENNEQFF.

This clonotype was seen a few times. The chain couples TRBV7-2 to TRBJ2-2, with 7 bases identical to TRBD2. CDR3 length: 15 residues. Germline V lookup: CDR1 SGHTA, CDR2 FQGNSA. V trimming: 1 base; J trimming: 7 bases; junction bases outside the gene matches: 6. For the CDR3, the DNA is TGTGCCAGCAGCTTAGTGCGGGAGAAGGGCGGGGAGCTGTTTTTT. It yields the protein CASSLVREKGGELFF.

This clonotype was picked up one time. The V call is TRBV7-9, the J call TRBJ2-3; D is undetermined. Germline V gene data show CDR1 as SEHNR and CDR2 as FQNEAQ (reference sequence). The CDR3 has 14 amino acids. Trimming shortened V by 4 bases and J by 2 bases, and 10 bases separated the two germline ends. This CDR3 reads CASSSESPTDTQYF. CDR3 coding DNA: TGTGCCAGCAGCTCCGAGTCACCCACAGATACGCAGTATTTT.

This clonotype has more than one count but fewer than ten. J is TRBJ2-3 and V is TRBV20-1, with a weak D call TRBD1 (6 bases). The CDR3 runs to 15 residues. Germline CDR1 is DFQATT and CDR2 is SNEGSKA (reference sequence). The V gene lost 1 base and the J gene lost 2 bases, with 13 bases spanning the gap. This chain's CDR3 is CSARASAGATDTQYF. CDR3 coding DNA: TGCAGTGCTAGAGCCTCGGCAGGGGCCACAGATACGCAGTATTTT.

In its sample, this clonotype was seen many times. An end of the junction does not agree with germline; a read error may underlie this. The rearrangement links TRBV5-1 to TRBJ2-2, with D unresolved. This CDR3 comprises 11 residues. Looked up from germline, CDR1 is SGHRS and CDR2 is YFSETQ. Written as DNA, the CDR3 is TGCGCCAGCAGGAACGCCGGGGAGCTGTTTTTT. It yields the protein CASRNAGELFF.

The V and J genes are TRBV11-2 and TRBJ2-1, with a weak D call TRBD1 (6 bases). The germline V gene encodes CDR1 SGHAT and CDR2 FQNNGV. V was cut by 3 bases and J by 6 bases, with 12 bases left in between. This CDR3 has 14 residues. The CDR3 region has the DNA TGTGCCAGCAGCTTCACAGGGACCACCAATGAGCAGTTCTTC. Translating it yields CASSFTGTTNEQFF.

The chain carries TRBV5-1 and TRBJ2-2; TRBD2 matches 12 bases. CDR1 and CDR2 from the germline V gene are SGHRS and YFSETQ. After removal of 0 bases from V and 6 bases from J, the junction contained 6 bases not matched to a gene. The CDR3 has 17 amino acids. CDR3 in DNA: TGCGCCAGCAGCTTGGCCACTAGCGGGAGGATGGCCGGGGAGCTGTTTTTT. It translates to CASSLATSGRMAGELFF.

This clonotype was counted at least ten times. In nucleotides, the CDR3 is TGCGCCAGCAGCCCCCCAGGGCCTTCTGGGGCCAACGTCCTGACTTTC. Translation gives CASSPPGPSGANVLTF. J is TRBJ2-6 and V is TRBV5-1; D possibly corresponds to TRBD1 (5 bases). The germline gives CDR1 SGHRS, CDR2 YFSETQ. Trimming left V 4 bases short and J 1 base short, with 12 bases between. The CDR3 totals 16 residues.

This rearrangement joins TRBV4-1 to TRBJ2-2; 9 bases map to TRBD1. Germline V gene data show CDR1 as MGHRA and CDR2 as YSYEKL. The CDR3 is 15 amino acids. J was trimmed by 7 bases and V by 0 bases; bases with no gene match: 3. The CDR3 DNA reads as TGCGCCAGCAGCCAAGAGGGACAGGGAATCGGGGAGCTGTTTTTT. Its translation: CASSQEGQGIGELFF.

The rearrangement links TRBV20-1 to TRBJ2-5, with a weak D call TRBD2 (5 bases). The CDR3 has 11 amino acids. Trimming removed 2 bases from V and 5 bases from J, with 6 bases in between. CDR1 and CDR2 (germline): DFQATT, SNEGSKA (reference sequence). The CDR3 DNA reads TGCAGTGCTAGATGGAGGGAGACCCAGTACTTC. This gives the protein CSARWRETQYF.

The genes are TRBV14 and TRBJ1-4, with TRBD1 as a possible D gene (5 bases). This CDR3 has 13 residues. Germline CDR1 is SGHDN and CDR2 is FVKESK. Trimming left V 6 bases short and J 6 bases short, with 11 bases between. The CDR3 nucleotides are TGTGCCAGCAGGCGGAGGGGCGATGAAAAACTGTTTTTT. Protein product: CASRRRGDEKLFF. Full variable domain (outside the CDR3, taken from reference TRBV14 and TRBJ1-4): EAGVTQFPSHSVIEKGQTVTLRCDPISGHDNLYWYRRVMGKEIKFLLHFVKESKQDESGMPNNRFLAERTGGTYSTLKVQPAELEDSGVYFCASRRRGDEKLFFGSGTQLSVL.

J is TRBJ2-3 and V is TRBV12-3 or TRBV12-4; weak D call: TRBD2 (5 bases). The CDR3 has 15 amino acids. V was pared by 6 bases and J by 6 bases, with 19 bases between. As DNA, the CDR3 is TGTGCCAGCAGCCGGTGGGGTGGAGGCGCGGATACGCAGTATTTT. Encoded protein: CASSRWGGGADTQYF.

The chain uses TRBV10-1 and TRBJ2-2; D possibly corresponds to TRBD1 (6 bases). V dropped 0 bases and J dropped 4 bases, with 6 bases sitting between them. Germline lookup yields CDR1 WNHNN and CDR2 SYGVQD (reference sequence). This CDR3 comprises 14 residues. Here the CDR3 reads CASSESTGTGELFF. The CDR3, as DNA: TGCGCCAGCAGTGAGTCGACAGGCACCGGGGAGCTGTTTTTT.

This rearrangement joins TRBV7-2 to TRBJ1-2; D is unclear. V dropped 5 bases and J dropped 7 bases, with 14 bases sitting between them. The CDR3 length is 13 residues. CDR1 SGHTA and CDR2 FQGNSA come from the germline V gene. The CDR3 DNA reads as TGTGCCAGCAGCAAAAATAAACCCTTTGGCTACACCTTC. Its protein is CASSKNKPFGYTF. Full variable domain (outside the CDR3, taken from reference TRBV7-2 and TRBJ1-2): GAGVSQSPSNKVTEKGKDVELRCDPISGHTALYWYRQSLGQGLEFLIYFQGNSAPDKSGLPSDRFSAERTGGSVSTLTIQRTQQEDSAVYLCASSKNKPFGYTFGSGTRLTVV.

This chain connects TRBV5-1 to TRBJ2-5, with TRBD1 matching over 8 bases. Unmatched junction bases numbered 4, after V lost 4 bases and J lost 5 bases. CDR1 SGHRS and CDR2 YFSETQ come from the germline V gene. This CDR3 has 13 residues. The CDR3 is CASSKDRVETQYF. DNA of the CDR3: TGCGCCAGCAGCAAGGACAGGGTGGAGACCCAGTACTTC.

This clonotype was counted many times. V usage is TRBV5-1 and J usage is TRBJ2-7; 9 bases are a match to TRBD2. CDR1 is SGHRS and CDR2 is YFSETQ in the germline V gene. This CDR3 region has 15 residues. Trimming cost V 1 base and J 4 bases; bases outside gene matches: 6. CDR3: CASSLLASGTYEQYF. The CDR3 region has the DNA TGCGCCAGCAGCTTGTTGGCTAGCGGGACATACGAGCAGTACTTC.

This clonotype was picked up a small number of times. V usage is TRBV24-1 and J usage is TRBJ2-5; 10 bases match TRBD2. CDR3 size: 19 residues. Germline V gene sequence: CDR1 KGHDR, CDR2 SFDVKD. V trimming: 3 bases; J trimming: 5 bases; junction bases outside the gene matches: 17. The CDR3 DNA sequence: TGTGCCACCAGTGATGTGGCTGGGGCTAGCGGGAGTTCGTGGGAGACCCAGTACTTC. It encodes CATSDVAGASGSSWETQYF.

The rearrangement uses TRBV10-3 and TRBJ2-5, with D tentatively TRBD2 (6 bases). This CDR3 is built from 16 residues. V lost 3 bases, J lost 3 bases, and 17 bases lay in between. The germline gives CDR1 ENHRY, CDR2 SYGVKD. In nucleotides, the CDR3 is TGTGCCATCAGTGATAAACCGGGAGCAGGAGAAGAGACCCAGTACTTC. Translating gives CAISDKPGAGEETQYF.

V usage is TRBV7-2 and J usage is TRBJ2-7; 7 bases are a match to TRBD2. The CDR3 consists of 16 residues. Germline V lookup: CDR1 SGHTA, CDR2 FQGNSA. The V and J ends lost 1 base and 0 bases, in that order; junction bases with no gene match: 6. The CDR3 region is CASSLGWGGSSYEQYF. The DNA for the CDR3 is TGTGCCAGCAGCTTAGGGTGGGGGGGGAGCTCCTACGAGCAGTACTTC.

This clonotype was seen a few times. The chain recombines TRBV7-2 with TRBJ2-7, with D possibly matching TRBD2 (6 bases). From germline, CDR1 is SGHTA and CDR2 FQGNSA. This CDR3 has 13 residues. The V end lost 5 bases, the J end lost 3 bases, and 11 bases lay between the germline ends. CDR3 region: CASSGTEFYEQYF. CDR3 DNA: TGTGCCAGCAGCGGGACTGAGTTCTACGAGCAGTACTTC.

Only a few counts were recorded for this clonotype. This chain uses TRBV30 with TRBJ2-7, with 11 bases fitting TRBD1. This CDR3 has 16 residues. The junction had 10 bases not matched to a gene; V was cut back by 4 bases and J by 2 bases. In germline, CDR1 is GTSNPN, CDR2 SVGIG (reference sequence). CDR3: CAWKTPGQGGTYEQYF. The CDR3 bases are TGTGCCTGGAAAACGCCGGGACAGGGGGGAACCTACGAGCAGTACTTC. The full variable domain, in which reference TRBV30 and TRBJ2-7 provide the parts outside the CDR3, is SQTIHQWPATLVQPVGSPLSLECTVEGTSNPNLYWYRQAAGRGLQLLFYSVGIGQISSEVPQNLSASRPQDRQFILSSKKLLLSDSGFYLCAWKTPGQGGTYEQYFGPGTRLTVT.